This TCR beta chain stems from a study of CD8 T cells in ankylosing spondylitis (dated by TCRdb to 2016 to 2017). Notes on the research overall: The study profiled T cell receptor beta repertoires in healthy donors and ankylosing spondylitis patients to find disease-linked TCR variants. The full study cohort comprised about 25 ankylosing spondylitis patients and 85 to 120 healthy donors. Peripheral blood was sampled, and synovial fluid was also collected from ankylosing spondylitis patients.

General findings and caveats noted by the study authors: A CD8+ phenotype was shown by the disease-linked clones, which were found at relatively low frequencies in peripheral blood. A TCR beta motif made up of 7 to 9 highly homologous amino acid variants appeared to be characteristic of blood from ankylosing spondylitis patients. The disease-linked clones were reported as significantly enriched in matched synovial fluid samples from ankylosing spondylitis patients. Some TCR beta motif variants had previously been reported in synovial fluid and blood of reactive arthritis patients, which suggested common disease-initiation mechanisms.

As concerns this clonotype: It lacks a known antigen. No qualities accompany the bases; no much larger clone lies one base away.

Sequencing took place on an Illumina HiSeq 2500. TCR beta libraries were prepared by quantitative 5'-RACE with molecular barcodes. On the authors' methods: To identify disease-linked TCR variants, a new computational method was used, one built on a probabilistic model of VDJ rearrangement. TCRdb itself trimmed the public reads at Q25 with fastp, ran MiXCR and retained productive beta chains. CDR3 protein sequences are deduplicated, and each keeps its most common genes and DNA. V and J calls and clone size were set by TCRdb, not the authors. In this sample the table shows roughly 700,000 distinct CDR3 sequences, under 20% of which occur a single time. The leading ten clones occupy roughly a fifth of the sample. Compared with germline, V lacks 5 bases and J lacks 3 bases; bases without a gene match: 5. CDR1 and CDR2, looked up from the germline V gene (reference sequence), are SEHNR and FQNEAQ. The CDR3 runs 14 residues from the cysteine to the phenylalanine. Solely the CDR3 DNA is kept, with 42 bases framed from the first base.

The sequence came from a male donor with ankylosing spondylitis. The chain is made from TRBV7-9 and TRBJ1-1; TRBD1 aligns with 8 central bases. Sequenced material: blood, either unsorted or a sorted T cell fraction (not recorded which). The CDR3 sequence is CASSATTGDTEAFF. The sequence in DNA is TGTGCCAGCAGCGCCACGACAGGGGACACTGAAGCTTTCTTT.